The T cell receptor beta chain under discussion was sequenced for a study of CD8+ T cells in alopecia areata. Reverse transcription of extracted RNA yielded cDNA, which provided the sequencing template. TCRdb's copy holds only in-frame clones and misses some; the assay was immunoSEQ multiplex PCR. Among about 200,000 clones, 35% to 45% were seen once, and the ten largest hold around 0.48%. Germline V gene lookup returns CDR1 SQVTM and CDR2 ANQGSEA. The CDR3 is made up of 15 amino acids. Trimming removed 6 bases from V and 7 bases from J; junction bases left unmatched: 12. Treatment indicated: oral pan-JAK inhibitor, 5-10 mg twice daily. It was from PBMCs that CD4+ and CD8+ T cells were sorted.

The sequence was obtained from a human donor with alopecia areata. Sample: CD4+ T cells sorted from blood, taken between weeks 30 and 35, from a patient treated with tofacitinib. The chain carries TRBV29-1 and TRBJ2-1, with 10 bases that match TRBD2. This chain's CDR3 is CSVGSGSGGPNEQFF. The DNA for the CDR3 is TGCAGCGTGGGGTCGGGTAGCGGGGGGCCGAATGAGCAGTTCTTC.